This is a list of T cell receptor beta chains from one sample in a study of cytomegalovirus exposure and HLA in healthy donors. The protocol was immunoSEQ multiplex PCR, while the TCRdb copy is restricted to in-frame clones and leaves out a portion. Found here are roughly 190,000 clones, about 83% of them singletons; the top ten hold about 9.4%. The material sequenced was PBMCs. The source of these receptors is a woman aged 50 to 60 in good health and CMV-seropositive. Both conserved end residues are part of each CDR3. The D gene is left open where the match is weak. Clone size is shown for a subset of rows, as once, few, many or a class of expanded clone.

V: TRBV7-3
J: TRBJ1-1
D: TRBD1
size: NA
CDR3: CASSRDRDGTEASF
DNA: TGTGCCAGCAGCCGCGACAGGGATGGCACTGAAGCTTCCTTT

V: TRBV19
J: TRBJ2-2
D: TRBD1
size: NA
CDR3: CASRLTGGNTGELFF
DNA: TGTGCCAGCAGGTTGACAGGGGGCAACACCGGGGAGCTGTTTTTT

V: TRBV2
J: TRBJ2-5
D: NA
size: NA
CDR3: CASSEWAAGQETQYF
DNA: TGTGCCAGCAGTGAATGGGCAGCTGGACAAGAGACCCAGTACTTC

V: TRBV6-6
J: TRBJ1-5
D: NA
size: NA
CDR3: CASSCSGIQGGQPQHF
DNA: TGTGCCAGCAGTTGCTCGGGCATCCAGGGAGGTCAGCCCCAGCATTTT

V: TRBV2
J: TRBJ1-6
D: TRBD1
size: NA
CDR3: CASTIRGQTNSPLHF
DNA: TGTGCCAGTACCATAAGGGGACAGACTAATTCACCCCTCCACTTT

V: TRBV7-9
J: TRBJ2-1
D: TRBD1
size: NA
CDR3: CASKEGGSYNEQFF
DNA: TGTGCCAGCAAGGAAGGGGGCTCATACAATGAGCAGTTCTTC

V: TRBV4-1
J: TRBJ1-1
D: NA
size: NA
CDR3: CASSSPTGRTEAFF
DNA: TGCGCCAGCAGCTCCCCTACAGGACGAACTGAAGCTTTCTTT

V: TRBV7-9
J: TRBJ2-7
D: TRBD1
size: NA
CDR3: CASSSGTDSYEQYF
DNA: TGTGCCAGCAGCTCCGGGACAGACTCCTACGAGCAGTACTTC

V: TRBV6-5
J: TRBJ2-3
D: TRBD2
size: NA
CDR3: CASSQLAGGLDTQYF
DNA: TGTGCCAGCAGCCAGCTAGCGGGGGGGCTAGATACGCAGTATTTT

V: TRBV5-1
J: TRBJ2-1
D: TRBD2
size: NA
CDR3: CASSFIAGGPGEQFF
DNA: TGCGCCAGCAGCTTCATAGCGGGGGGGCCCGGTGAGCAGTTCTTC

V: TRBV6-4
J: TRBJ2-3
D: TRBD2
size: NA
CDR3: CASSPGTSGGTDTQYF
DNA: TGTGCCAGCAGTCCCGGGACTAGCGGGGGCACAGATACGCAGTATTTT

V: TRBV7-3
J: TRBJ2-1
D: NA
size: NA
CDR3: CASSLNSGYNEQFF
DNA: TGTGCCAGCAGCTTAAACTCAGGGTACAATGAGCAGTTCTTC

V: TRBV28
J: TRBJ2-1
D: TRBD1
size: NA
CDR3: CASSEDRGSYNEQFF
DNA: TGTGCCAGCAGTGAGGACAGGGGTTCCTACAATGAGCAGTTCTTC

V: TRBV5-4
J: TRBJ1-2
D: TRBD1
size: NA
CDR3: CASSLAQAQGAGGYTF
DNA: TGTGCCAGCAGCTTGGCCCAAGCACAGGGGGCAGGAGGCTACACCTTC

V: TRBV5-4
J: TRBJ2-5
D: TRBD2
size: NA
CDR3: CASSLSGGGGETQYF
DNA: TGTGCCAGCAGCTTGAGTGGCGGGGGTGGGGAGACCCAGTACTTC

V: TRBV28
J: TRBJ1-2
D: NA
size: NA
CDR3: CASSNLGGSGGYTF
DNA: TGTGCCAGCAGCAACCTCGGAGGATCGGGTGGCTACACCTTC

V: TRBV11-2
J: TRBJ2-5
D: NA
size: once
CDR3: CASSPGLRETQYF
DNA: TGTGCCAGCAGCCCAGGCTTAAGGGAGACCCAGTACTTC

V: TRBV6-5
J: TRBJ1-1
D: TRBD1
size: NA
CDR3: CASTYLRTGNTEAFF
DNA: TGTGCCAGCACCTACCTTCGGACAGGGAACACTGAAGCTTTCTTT

V: TRBV10-3
J: TRBJ2-2
D: TRBD1
size: NA
CDR3: CAIREGATGELFF
DNA: TGTGCCATCAGAGAGGGGGCCACCGGGGAGCTGTTTTTT

V: TRBV25-1
J: TRBJ2-5
D: NA
size: NA
CDR3: CASSEPRFWGQQETQYF
DNA: TGTGCCAGCAGTGAACCTCGCTTTTGGGGACAACAAGAGACCCAGTACTTC

V: TRBV7-9
J: TRBJ2-7
D: TRBD1
size: NA
CDR3: CASSRGQGDYEQYF
DNA: TGTGCCAGCAGCAGGGGACAGGGTGACTACGAGCAGTACTTC

V: TRBV6-5
J: TRBJ1-1
D: TRBD1
size: NA
CDR3: CASISPHRGKVAFF
DNA: TGTGCCAGCATTTCCCCCCACAGGGGGAAAGTAGCTTTCTTT

V: TRBV7-8
J: TRBJ1-3
D: NA
size: NA
CDR3: CASSFNAGLSGNTIYF
DNA: TGTGCCAGCAGCTTCAACGCAGGGCTCTCTGGAAACACCATATATTTT

V: TRBV19
J: TRBJ1-2
D: NA
size: once
CDR3: CASTMGQGYGYTF
DNA: TGTGCCAGTACGATGGGGCAAGGCTATGGCTACACCTTC

V: TRBV6-5
J: TRBJ2-6
D: NA
size: few
CDR3: CASSVRGSGANVLTF
DNA: TGTGCCAGCAGCGTCCGGGGCTCTGGGGCCAACGTCCTGACTTTC

V: TRBV30
J: TRBJ2-4
D: TRBD1
size: NA
CDR3: CAWTGQELAKNIQYF
DNA: TGTGCCTGGACTGGACAGGAGCTAGCCAAAAACATTCAGTACTTC

V: TRBV4-3
J: TRBJ1-4
D: NA
size: NA
CDR3: CASSQDPQKGEKLFF
DNA: TGCGCCAGCAGCCAAGATCCCCAAAAGGGGGAAAAACTGTTTTTT

V: TRBV2
J: TRBJ1-5
D: NA
size: NA
CDR3: CASSEAVWGEYSNQPQHF
DNA: TGTGCCAGCAGTGAAGCGGTCTGGGGGGAATATAGCAATCAGCCCCAGCATTTT

V: TRBV2
J: TRBJ1-2
D: TRBD1
size: NA
CDR3: CARQGQGASGYTF
DNA: TGTGCCAGGCAGGGCCAGGGGGCAAGTGGCTACACCTTC

V: TRBV2
J: TRBJ2-1
D: NA
size: NA
CDR3: CASLSNGPYNEQFF
DNA: TGTGCCAGCCTCTCCAACGGTCCTTACAATGAGCAGTTCTTC

V: TRBV13
J: TRBJ1-1
D: TRBD1
size: NA
CDR3: CASTKGKQGAMNTEAFF
DNA: TGTGCCAGCACCAAGGGGAAACAGGGGGCGATGAACACTGAAGCTTTCTTT

V: TRBV19
J: TRBJ1-1
D: TRBD1
size: NA
CDR3: CASRSAGGANTEAFF
DNA: TGTGCCAGTAGGTCGGCAGGGGGCGCGAACACTGAAGCTTTCTTT

V: TRBV28
J: TRBJ2-7
D: TRBD1
size: NA
CDR3: CASSFVGQATYEQYF
DNA: TGTGCCAGCAGTTTTGTGGGACAGGCCACCTACGAGCAGTACTTC

V: TRBV30
J: TRBJ1-5
D: NA
size: NA
CDR3: CAWRRGLAQHF
DNA: TGTGCCTGGAGAAGGGGGTTGGCCCAGCATTTT

V: TRBV27
J: TRBJ1-2
D: TRBD1
size: NA
CDR3: CASRGTVSNYGYTF
DNA: TGTGCCAGCAGGGGGACAGTCTCTAACTATGGCTACACCTTC